This T cell receptor (beta chain) was profiled in a study of tumor-infiltrating lymphocytes in primary liver carcinoma. Using a constant-region primer together with ProtoScript II reverse transcriptase, TCR beta cDNA was made from around 500 ng of total RNA. Three nested multiplex PCR rounds, a slightly modified ARM-PCR method, built the TCR beta libraries. TRBV1-TRBV30 forward primers and a C-beta reverse primer were used in the first two PCR rounds, which each ran for nine to ten cycles. MiXCR was run by TCRdb on the multiplex PCR reads, yielding one entry per CDR3 protein. Of some 51,000 distinct CDR3 sequences in the sample, about 68% were seen once. A word on this clonotype: This CDR3 is missing its conserved last phenylalanine or tryptophan, likely due to a read error.

The CDR3 spans 15 residues. Germline V gives CDR1 MDHEN, CDR2 SYDVKM. V shed 6 bases, J shed 13 bases, and the junction held 15 bases outside the gene matches. Co-extraction of RNA and DNA was performed on roughly 17-32 mg of unsorted bulk tissue. The receptor was derived from a man in his forties or fifties with primary liver carcinoma and hepatitis B virus infection. The chain has TRBV28 and TRBJ1-6, with 7 bases that match TRBD1. Sequenced: liver tumor tissue from sampling region 3. Subset meaning: tumor region T3, left-lateral pole. The CDR3 region is CASRKQGSLGQPLHV. The CDR3 DNA reads TGTGCCAGCAGAAAACAGGGGTCGCTTGGACAGCCCCTCCACGTT.